This entry features one T cell receptor beta chain sequence. Its antigen is still unknown. Germline values: CDR1 MNHEY, CDR2 SVGAGI. J lost 3 bases, V lost 7 bases, and 6 bases had no gene match. The CDR3 consists of 14 residues. For the second PCR, which ran for about 7 to 11 cycles, a sample-barcoded 5' primer and a J-beta primer mix were used. TCRdb passed the 5' RACE reads through MiXCR, listing each CDR3 protein once. The data contain roughly 680,000 distinct CDR3 sequences, roughly half of them seen just once; the ten biggest clones take up approximately 12%. Extraction of total RNA produced a minimum of 5 micrograms from each sample. This entry comes from a study of blood T cells in healthy people across ages. Study at large: Per every two T cells, about one barcoded beta molecule was captured by template switching. The study's findings and limits: Diversity figures derived from one million T cells were judged to underestimate the true value. No one knew whether donors had CMV, which possibly confounded expanded clonotype changes.

Sample: blood. The V gene is TRBV6-5, the J gene TRBJ2-3, with 8 nucleotides matching TRBD1. This receptor was obtained from a woman of 80 years or more in good health. In DNA form, the CDR3 reads TGTGCCAGCACCAGGGACAGGTTTACAGATACGCAGTATTTT. Its protein is CASTRDRFTDTQYF.